The present TCR beta chain was sequenced within a study of human thymus T cells. Thymic samples were excised during corrective heart operations. Corrective surgery for congenital heart defects was being performed on the healthy Finnish infants who served as donors. This clone is a singleton in its sample. Its specificity is not known. The CDR3 length is 19 residues. Per germline, CDR1 LGHNA and CDR2 YSLEER. V trimming: 0 bases; J trimming: 2 bases; junction bases outside the gene matches: 9. Measured with immunoSEQ multiplex PCR; TCRdb has only the in-frame clones, and not every one. Of some 130,000 clones listed, about 95% are singletons. General study points: Thymic repertoires from unrelated individuals overlapped highly, related research reported. Repertoires from thymus and blood appeared to show biased V and J gene usage.

The J gene is TRBJ2-2, the V gene TRBV4-3; TRBD2 matches at 10 bases. The TCR comes from a boy younger than two with a congenital heart defect but otherwise immunologically healthy. Sequencing used thymus tissue. The CDR3, as DNA: TGCGCCAGCAGCCAAGATCTTAGACTAGCGGGTGACAACACCGGGGAGCTGTTTTTT. It yields the protein CASSQDLRLAGDNTGELFF.